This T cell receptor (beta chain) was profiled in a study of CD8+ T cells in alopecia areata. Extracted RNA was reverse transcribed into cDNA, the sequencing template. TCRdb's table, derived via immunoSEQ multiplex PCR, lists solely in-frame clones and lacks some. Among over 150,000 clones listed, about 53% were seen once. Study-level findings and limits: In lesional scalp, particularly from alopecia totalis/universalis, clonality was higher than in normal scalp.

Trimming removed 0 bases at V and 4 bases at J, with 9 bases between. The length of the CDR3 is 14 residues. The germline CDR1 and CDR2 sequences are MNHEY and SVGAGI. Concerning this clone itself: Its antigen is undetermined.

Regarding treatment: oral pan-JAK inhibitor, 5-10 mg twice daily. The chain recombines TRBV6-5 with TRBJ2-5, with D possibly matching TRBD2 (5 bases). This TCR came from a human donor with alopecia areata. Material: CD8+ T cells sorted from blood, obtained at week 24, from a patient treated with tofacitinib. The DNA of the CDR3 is TGTGCCAGCAGTTACTCCGGGGTTCGAGAGACCCAGTACTTC. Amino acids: CASSYSGVRETQYF.